The entry that follows covers one TCR beta chain sequence. Antigen: not known. These data belong to a study of regulatory T cells in long-lasting Graves disease. Both iRepertoire HTBI primers and Arm-PCR of CDR3 regions were used to build the TCR beta libraries. TCRdb reanalysed the multiplex PCR reads using MiXCR and keeps one entry per CDR3 protein. Of 400,000 to 500,000 distinct CDR3 sequences in the sample, approximately 22% were seen once. V was clipped by 5 bases and J by 3 bases; unmatched bases: 7. The germline CDR1 and CDR2 sequences are LNHDA and SQIVND (reference sequence). CDR3 size: 15 residues. Time point in this sample: persistent/refractory GD, antithyroid drugs over 5 years with positive TRAb. RNA from PBMCs was the source of the TCR library. Graves' disease diagnosis used American Thyroid Association guidelines. Study findings and constraints: Fewer public clonotypes were shared by new patients (approximately 1,000) than by persistent patients (around 2,900).

The genes are TRBV19 and TRBJ1-5; the match to TRBD1 covers 7 bases. The starting material was peripheral blood mononuclear cells (PBMCs), obtained when the disease was refractory, from a patient treated with antithyroid drugs. The TCR was taken from a female donor with Graves disease. The CDR3 bases are TGTGCCAGTAGTCTCGGACAGGACTACAATCAGCCCCAGCATTTT. Its translation: CASSLGQDYNQPQHF.